Listed below are T cell receptor beta chains from one sample, sequenced in a study of identical twins. TCRdb ran MiXCR on the 5' RACE reads and lists one entry per CDR3 protein. The sample lists roughly 1,500,000 distinct CDR3 sequences, around 33% occurring once. Sequenced sample: cord blood. The receptors come from a newborn girl in good health. Both conserved end residues are part of each CDR3. A D gene is named only where the DNA matches it firmly. Clone size appears in some rows only: once, few, many, or a class for an expanded clone.

D	J	V	size	DNA	CDR3
TRBD2	TRBJ2-5	TRBV10-3	-	TGTGCCATCAGTGAGTCGAAGCATGCGACTAGCCGAACCGAAGAGACCCAGTACTTC	CAISESKHATSRTEETQYF
-	TRBJ2-1	TRBV24-1	once	TGTGCCACCAGTGACCCCAAGGCTAGCGCCAAGAGCTCCTACAATGAGCAGTTCTTC	CATSDPKASAKSSYNEQFF
TRBD2	TRBJ2-1	TRBV27	few	TGTGCCAGCAGCTATAACCCGACTAGCGGAGACTACAATGAGCAGTTCTTC	CASSYNPTSGDYNEQFF
TRBD2	TRBJ2-7	TRBV20-1	few	TGCAGTGCTAGAGATCGCCCCGGGACTAGCGGCTCCTACGAGCAGTACTTC	CSARDRPGTSGSYEQYF
TRBD1	TRBJ1-2	TRBV20-1	-	TGCAGTGCTACCGGGACAGGGGCCGTGACGCGAGGCTACACCTTC	CSATGTGAVTRGYTF
TRBD2	TRBJ2-3	TRBV20-1	few	TGCAGTGCTACCTCATTAGCGGGGGTGGGCACAGATACGCAGTATTTT	CSATSLAGVGTDTQYF
TRBD2	TRBJ2-3	TRBV4-2	few	TGTGCCAGCAGCCAAGAGAAGCGGGGGGGTGGCACAGATACGCAGTATTTT	CASSQEKRGGGTDTQYF
TRBD1	TRBJ2-1	TRBV6-2/TRBV6-3	few	TGTGCCAGCAGTTACCCAGGGGGCGTCTACAATGAGCAGTTCTTC	CASSYPGGVYNEQFF
TRBD1	TRBJ1-1	TRBV25-1	-	TGTGCCAGCAGTTTCGGACAGGGGGCTGAAGCTTTCTTT	CASSFGQGAEAFF
TRBD1	TRBJ2-1	TRBV10-3	-	TGTGCCATCAGTCCGGACAGGTGGAAAGGTGAGCAGTTCTTC	CAISPDRWKGEQFF
-	TRBJ1-5	TRBV7-9	few	TGTGCCAGCAGCCTTGACTTGGCAAATCAGCCCCAGCATTTT	CASSLDLANQPQHF
TRBD2	TRBJ2-3	TRBV5-6	-	TGTGCCAGCATCAGAGCGGGAGGAGGGGCAGATACGCAGTATTTT	CASIRAGGGADTQYF
-	TRBJ2-3	TRBV24-1	-	TGTGCCACCAGTGATTTGGGGTCAGCCTCCACAGATACGCAGTATTTT	CATSDLGSASTDTQYF
TRBD1	TRBJ1-6	TRBV25-1	-	TGTGCCAGCAGTGGCGGACAGGGGGACAATTCACCCCCCCACTTT	CASSGGQGDNSPPHF
-	TRBJ2-5	TRBV4-1	-	TGCGCCAGCAGCCAAGGCCCCCGAGGAGGACTTTTTTACCAAGAGACCCAGTACTTC	CASSQGPRGGLFYQETQYF
-	TRBJ2-7	TRBV5-1	-	TGCGCCAGCAGCTCCGCGCAGGGCCGGTACAATGAGCAGTACTTC	CASSSAQGRYNEQYF
TRBD2	TRBJ2-3	TRBV9	-	TGTGCCAGCAGCCCCGTCCTAGCGGTACTGGGGGATACGCAGTATTTT	CASSPVLAVLGDTQYF
-	TRBJ1-2	TRBV6-2/TRBV6-3	-	TGTGCCAGCAGTTACGGCCAGACGGGCTACACCTTC	CASSYGQTGYTF
TRBD1	TRBJ1-6	TRBV5-1	few	TGCGCCAGCAGCTGGACAGGGAGGAGTTCACCCCTCCACTTT	CASSWTGRSSPLHF
TRBD2	TRBJ2-7	TRBV27	few	TGTGCCAGCAACCCGGCGGGAGGGCCCTACGAGCAGTACTTC	CASNPAGGPYEQYF
TRBD2	TRBJ2-1	TRBV7-9	-	TGTGCCAGCATGGGTAGCGGGAGGTGGAATGAGCAGTTCTTC	CASMGSGRWNEQFF
-	TRBJ2-7	TRBV12-3/TRBV12-4	-	TGTGCCAGCAGGCTTGACAGTCCCTACGAGCAGTACTTC	CASRLDSPYEQYF
-	TRBJ1-6	TRBV5-6	-	TGTGCCAGCAGCCACGAGGAACCTTTCTATAATTCACCCCTCCACTTT	CASSHEEPFYNSPLHF
-	TRBJ1-5	TRBV12-3/TRBV12-4	-	TGTGCCAGCTGTTTAGGGGTGGCTCAGCCCCAGCATTTT	CASCLGVAQPQHF
TRBD1	TRBJ1-6	TRBV20-1	-	TGCAGTGCTACTGTTCCCGGGACAGGGAGTAATTCACCCCTCCACTTT	CSATVPGTGSNSPLHF
TRBD1	TRBJ2-5	TRBV28	many	TGTGCCAGCCGTATCGGTCCGGGACAGAGGACGCTATCAGAGACCCAGTACTTC	CASRIGPGQRTLSETQYF
-	TRBJ1-2	TRBV20-1	-	TGCAGTGCTAGAGAAATGAAAAGCGGTACCCTTGACTATGGCTACACCTTC	CSAREMKSGTLDYGYTF
-	TRBJ2-2	TRBV20-1	-	TGCAGTGCTAGAGTGCTCGGCGAGAACACCGGGGAGCTGTTTTTT	CSARVLGENTGELFF
-	TRBJ1-4	TRBV27	-	TGTGCCAGCAGTTCACCTAGCGGAAAACTGTTTTTT	CASSSPSGKLFF
TRBD2	TRBJ2-3	TRBV20-1	-	TGCAGTGCTGGTGGCGGGGGGGGATCCCCTAACACAGATACGCAGTATTTT	CSAGGGGGSPNTDTQYF
-	TRBJ2-7	TRBV20-1	few	TGCAGTGCTAGGCCCCCAAGGACCCTCACCTACGAGCAGTACTTC	CSARPPRTLTYEQYF
TRBD2	TRBJ2-1	TRBV20-1	few	TGCAGTGCGGAGAGACTAGCCGGCCCCCTGAGCTCCTACAATGAGCAGTTCTTC	CSAERLAGPLSSYNEQFF
-	TRBJ1-5	TRBV25-1	-	TGTGCCAGCAGTGATCTCCCCTCGGATCAGCCCCAGCATTTT	CASSDLPSDQPQHF
-	TRBJ2-5	TRBV18	few	TGTGCCAGCTCACCACCGGTACAAGAGACCCAGTACTTC	CASSPPVQETQYF
-	TRBJ2-7	TRBV28	many	TGTGCCAGCAGTTTAGGTAACAGGTTCTACGAGCAGTACTTC	CASSLGNRFYEQYF
-	TRBJ2-7	TRBV11-2	few	TGTGCCAGCAGCCCCGTACGATTCGCTAGAAAACCCTCCTACGAGCAGTACTTC	CASSPVRFARKPSYEQYF
-	TRBJ1-2	TRBV5-1	-	TGCGCCAGCAGCGTAGGGGAGACGGGGAGTGGCTACACCTTC	CASSVGETGSGYTF
TRBD1	TRBJ1-2	TRBV29-1	few	TGCAGCGTGGGGACAGGGGAATACTATGGCTACACCTTC	CSVGTGEYYGYTF
-	TRBJ2-7	TRBV2	many	TGTGCCAGCAGTACAGAATCCTACGAGCAGTACTTC	CASSTESYEQYF
-	TRBJ2-7	TRBV6-2/TRBV6-3	-	TGTGCCAGCAGCCCGACGGGACTGACATACGAGCAGTACTTC	CASSPTGLTYEQYF
-	TRBJ2-7	TRBV5-5	-	TGTGCCAGCAGCCCGGACGGCATCTACGAGCAGTACTTC	CASSPDGIYEQYF
TRBD2	TRBJ2-4	TRBV3-1	-	TGTGCCAGCAGCCATCTAGCGGGCTCGAACCTAGCCAAAAACATTCAGTACTTC	CASSHLAGSNLAKNIQYF
-	TRBJ2-3	TRBV28	-	TGTGCCAGCACACCCGAGGGGTTGGTGGGCACAGATACGCAGTATTTT	CASTPEGLVGTDTQYF
TRBD2	TRBJ2-5	TRBV14	few	TGTGCCAGCAGCCAAGTAGCGGGATCAGAGACCCAGTACTTC	CASSQVAGSETQYF
-	TRBJ2-3	TRBV4-1	-	TGCGCCAGCAGCCAAGTTACGGTTCCCACAGATACGCAGTATTTT	CASSQVTVPTDTQYF
TRBD1	TRBJ2-7	TRBV20-1	-	TGCAGTGCTCTCGGGACAGGTAAATCCTACGAGCAGTACTTC	CSALGTGKSYEQYF
-	TRBJ1-1	TRBV25-1	-	TGTGCCAGCAGTGAATCATCGGCTGGGAAATATAGATCTTTCTTT	CASSESSAGKYRSFF
-	TRBJ1-5	TRBV20-1	few	TGCAGTGCTAGAGAACGAACTGATCAGCCCCAGCATTTT	CSARERTDQPQHF
-	TRBJ2-3	TRBV3-1	few	TGTGCCAGCCGCCTCGCGTGGGGCACAGATACGCAGTATTTT	CASRLAWGTDTQYF
-	TRBJ2-3	TRBV15	few	TGTGCCACCAGGATGGGCCCGTTGGCAGATACGCAGTATTTT	CATRMGPLADTQYF
-	TRBJ2-3	TRBV6-5	-	TGTGCCAGCAGTTACTCGCCAGGCCAGCAGTATTTT	CASSYSPGQQYF
-	TRBJ2-2	TRBV12-3/TRBV12-4	once	TGTGCCAGCAGCCCTGAAATAAACACCGGGGAGCTGTTTTTT	CASSPEINTGELFF
-	TRBJ2-5	TRBV3-1	-	TGTGCCAGCAGCCAAGTACCAGGGATCTCGGGAGAGCAGTACTTC	CASSQVPGISGEQYF